This is a list of T cell receptor beta chains from one sample in a study of healthy donors' naive CD4 and CD8 T cells. Using its own MiXCR run on the reads, TCRdb lists one record per CDR3 protein. This sample has around 200,000 distinct CDR3 sequences, with 65% to 80% found just once. Source material: naive CD4+ and CD8+ T cells sorted from blood, pooled from several donors. These receptors all come from a pool of human donors in good health; the sample pools cells from several healthy donors. Both conserved end residues are part of each CDR3. A D gene is named only where the DNA matches it firmly. Not every row has a clone size; where given, it reads once, few, many or a size class.

clone size | J gene | D gene | V gene | CDR3 protein | CDR3 DNA
- | TRBJ2-7 | TRBD1 | TRBV29-1 | CSVEPGTGGYEQYF | TGCAGCGTTGAGCCCGGGACAGGGGGCTACGAGCAGTACTTC
few | TRBJ1-1 | TRBD1 | TRBV19 | CASSKDRYPEMGTEAFF | TGTGCCAGTAGTAAGGACAGGTACCCCGAGATGGGCACTGAAGCTTTCTTT
- | TRBJ1-1 | - | TRBV30 | CAWSPGRAANTEAFF | TGTGCCTGGAGCCCAGGGAGGGCGGCGAACACTGAAGCTTTCTTT
- | TRBJ1-1 | - | TRBV6-5 | CASMLNTEAFF | TGTGCCAGCATGCTGAACACTGAAGCTTTCTTT
- | TRBJ1-2 | - | TRBV11-1 | CASSLGRDPARSYGYTF | TGTGCCAGCAGCTTAGGCCGCGATCCTGCCCGGTCCTATGGCTACACCTTC
- | TRBJ1-2 | - | TRBV12-3/TRBV12-4 | CASSLAGRTNYGYTF | TGTGCCAGCAGTTTAGCGGGACGCACTAACTATGGCTACACCTTC
- | TRBJ1-2 | - | TRBV20-1 | CSARDGSTIYGYTF | TGCAGTGCTAGAGATGGCAGTACGATCTATGGCTACACCTTC
- | TRBJ1-2 | - | TRBV20-1 | CSAPQKGDGYTF | TGCAGTGCTCCACAAAAGGGAGATGGCTACACCTTC
- | TRBJ2-3 | - | TRBV29-1 | CSLDSGIGTDTQYF | TGCAGCCTGGACTCGGGGATCGGGACAGATACGCAGTATTTT
- | TRBJ2-7 | - | TRBV29-1 | CSVVQGRVEQYF | TGCAGCGTTGTGCAAGGAAGGGTCGAGCAGTACTTC
- | TRBJ2-1 | - | TRBV29-1 | CSVEYEGPGEQFF | TGCAGCGTTGAATATGAAGGGCCGGGTGAGCAGTTCTTC